Given below is one TCR beta chain in context. What it binds is unknown. This sample was included in a study of Ad26.COV2.S vaccination and SARS-CoV-2 variants. Overall study findings and caveats: Assessments of TCR breadth and depth may have underestimated the total T cell responses. Reports say spike-specific CD8+ and CD4+ T cell responses covered substantial breadth after vaccination. The placebo group had lower spike-specific TCR breadth than the vaccine recipients did. Vaccine recipients and placebo recipients showed similar non-spike TCR breadth.

Produced via immunoSEQ multiplex PCR; TCRdb's table is partial and in-frame only. The table includes some 180,000 clones, roughly 89% detected once. The CDR3 is 13 residues long. The germline CDR1 and CDR2 sequences are KGHSH and LQKENI. V was pared by 1 base and J by 6 bases, with 10 bases between. The J gene is TRBJ2-7, the V gene TRBV18; possibly TRBD1 or TRBD2 for D (6 bases each). Sequencing was performed on peripheral blood, taken after recovery from COVID-19. The sequence was obtained from a human donor who had recovered from COVID-19. The chain's CDR3 is CASSPQGGTEQYF. The CDR3 DNA sequence: TGTGCCAGCTCACCACAGGGGGGTACCGAGCAGTACTTC.